Listed below are T cell receptor beta chains from one sample, sequenced in a study of shared clonotypes between healthy human individuals. Sequencing used immunoSEQ multiplex PCR; TCRdb keeps in-frame clones, though not all of them. The sample includes over 1.5 million clones, around 98% seen only once; the top ten take about 0.45%. Sequenced: naive CD4+ T cells sorted from blood. These receptor sequences come from a man aged 30-40 years in good health. Both conserved end residues are part of each CDR3. Each record gives: clone size, D gene, J gene, V gene, CDR3 DNA, CDR3 protein. A D gene is named only where the DNA matches it firmly. Where a row states a size, it is once, few, many or the class of an expanded clone; other rows omit it.

. TRBD1 TRBJ2-1 TRBV18 TGTGCCAGCTCACTTACCGGGACAGGGACGTACAATGAGCAGTTCTTC CASSLTGTGTYNEQFF
once . TRBJ2-5 TRBV29-1 TGCAGCGTTGGCCACAGAACACAAGAGACCCAGTACTTC CSVGHRTQETQYF
. TRBD2 TRBJ2-7 TRBV7-8 TGTGCCAGCAGCTTAGAGAGACTAGCGGGAGGCTCCTACGAGCAGTACTTC CASSLERLAGGSYEQYF
. TRBD1 TRBJ2-3 TRBV5-1 TGCGCCAGCAGCTTGAAGGGGGCCACAGATACGCAGTATTTT CASSLKGATDTQYF
. TRBD1 TRBJ2-3 TRBV7-3 TGTGCCAGCAGCCTTGCCTCAGGGGGCCTCCGTTCTTTT CASSLASGGLRSF
. . TRBJ1-3 TRBV6-1 TGTGCCAGCAGCCAAACAGGAGACGGAAACACCATATATTTT CASSQTGDGNTIYF
. TRBD2 TRBJ2-1 TRBV27 TGTGCCAGCAGTCCCGTGGGACTAGCGGGATGGAATGAGCAGTTCTTC CASSPVGLAGWNEQFF
. . TRBJ2-5 TRBV5-1 TGCGCCAGCAGCTTGGCCCTGGCAGGACAAGAGACCCAGTACTTC CASSLALAGQETQYF
. TRBD2 TRBJ2-1 TRBV13 TGTGCCAGCAGTCCCGGACTAGCGGGACGGCACCACAATGAGCAGTTCTTC CASSPGLAGRHHNEQFF
. . TRBJ2-1 TRBV5-8 TGTGCCAGCAGCCCTTACAATGAGCAGTTCTTC CASSPYNEQFF
. . TRBJ1-2 TRBV4-1 TGCGCCAGCAGCCAAGATTTCCCGACCGTCAAGAAGGATGGCTACACCTTC CASSQDFPTVKKDGYTF
. . TRBJ2-7 TRBV6-1 TGTGCCAGCAGTGAACCGGGGGCTGCCTACGAGCAGTACTTC CASSEPGAAYEQYF
. . TRBJ1-1 TRBV28 TGTGCCAGCAGTTGGCAGGCGAACACTGAAGCTTTCTTT CASSWQANTEAFF
once . TRBJ2-5 TRBV18 TGTGCCAGCTCGCAACTTAGGGGGGTAGAGACCCAGTACTTC CASSQLRGVETQYF
. . TRBJ2-3 TRBV9 TGTGCCAGCAGCGTAACGGGGGTGGCAGATACGCGGTATTTT CASSVTGVADTRYF
. . TRBJ1-2 TRBV28 TGTGCCAGCAGGGAATCCTATGGCTACACCTTC CASRESYGYTF
. . TRBJ1-2 TRBV2 TGTGCCAGCAGTGGTGATATTAATTGGATAGGTTTC CASSGDINWIGF
. . TRBJ1-2 TRBV30 TGTGCCTGGATGGTAGGAGCGTATGGCTACACCTTC CAWMVGAYGYTF
. TRBD1 TRBJ2-7 TRBV15 TGTGCCACCAGCAGAGAGTACAGGGGGCTCGCATACGAGCAGTACTTC CATSREYRGLAYEQYF
. TRBD2 TRBJ2-1 TRBV7-9 TGTGCCAGCAGCTTACCTCTCGGGACTAGTATGAATGAGCAGTTCTTC CASSLPLGTSMNEQFF
. . TRBJ2-3 TRBV5-1 TGCGCCAGCAGCACCTCGGGCTTTGCCACAGATACGCAGTATTTT CASSTSGFATDTQYF
. . TRBJ2-5 TRBV2 TGTGCCAGCAGTGAAGTTGGGGCCCAAGAGACCCAGTACTTC CASSEVGAQETQYF
. TRBD2 TRBJ2-1 TRBV5-5 TGTGCCAGCAGCCGGAGACTAGCGGAGCTCTACAATGAGCAGTTCTTC CASSRRLAELYNEQFF
. . TRBJ2-2 TRBV6-1 TGTGCCAGCAGTGAAGCCCCCCTCGCCCGAGGTACCGGGGAGCTGTTTTTT CASSEAPLARGTGELFF
. . TRBJ2-7 TRBV5-1 TGCGCCTGCGGGGACAACTACGAGCAGTACTTC CACGDNYEQYF
. . TRBJ1-2 TRBV5-4 TGTGCCAGCAGCCGACTACAGAATCTGGGCGGCTACACCTTC CASSRLQNLGGYTF
. . TRBJ2-5 TRBV7-9 TGTGCCAGCAGCTTATCAGGGGAGGTTAAAGAGACCCAGTACTTC CASSLSGEVKETQYF
. TRBD1 TRBJ1-5 TRBV28 TGTGCCAGCAGCCGACCGGCAGGGGGTGGCAATCAGCCCCAGCATTTT CASSRPAGGGNQPQHF
. TRBD2 TRBJ2-7 TRBV5-4 TGTGCCAGCACCTACGGGACTAGCGGGTTAGGGGAGCAGTACTTC CASTYGTSGLGEQYF
. . TRBJ2-3 TRBV21-1 TGTGCCAGCAGCAAAGTGTCCAGGGGGCCACCAGATACGCAGTATTTT CASSKVSRGPPDTQYF
. TRBD2 TRBJ2-3 TRBV5-4 TGTGCCAGCAGCTTGGGGGGGACTACTAGCGGCACAGATACGCAGTATTTT CASSLGGTTSGTDTQYF
. TRBD2 TRBJ2-2 TRBV5-5 TGTGCCAGCAGCTTGGAACTAGCGTACACCGGGGAGCTGTTTTTT CASSLELAYTGELFF
. . TRBJ1-1 TRBV7-6 TGTGCCAGCAGCTTGACAGGAATCCTCCCGAACACTGAAGCTTTCTTT CASSLTGILPNTEAFF
. . TRBJ1-5 TRBV19 TGTGCCAGTAGTATAGTCGTCGGGGCCCAGCATTTT CASSIVVGAQHF
. TRBD1 TRBJ2-1 TRBV27 TGTGCCAGCAGGCCCCCAGAGACAGGGAAGTTCTTC CASRPPETGKFF
once . TRBJ1-1 TRBV7-2 TGTGCCAGCAGCTTATTAGCAGGGAAGGGCACTGAAGCTTTCTTT CASSLLAGKGTEAFF
. . TRBJ1-2 TRBV2 TGTGCCAGCAGTGGAACCCTCGAGTCGGGCTATGGCTACACCTTC CASSGTLESGYGYTF
. TRBD1 TRBJ1-2 TRBV14 TGTGCCAGCAGCTTTACAGGGGAGTGGAAGGGCTACACCTTC CASSFTGEWKGYTF
. . TRBJ2-2 TRBV5-1 TGCGCCAGCGGGCGGGCTGTAAACACCGGGGAGCTGTTTTTT CASGRAVNTGELFF
. . TRBJ2-1 TRBV7-6 TGTGCCAGCAGCTTATTATTCAGCGGATTCAATGAGCAGTTCTTC CASSLLFSGFNEQFF
. . TRBJ2-5 TRBV5-5 TGTGCCAGCAGCGCAGGAGACCAAGAGACCCAGTACTTC CASSAGDQETQYF
. . TRBJ1-1 TRBV6-1 TGTGCCAGCATAGGGACTGTATTGAACACTGAAGCTTTCTTT CASIGTVLNTEAFF
. . TRBJ2-5 TRBV15 TGTGCCACCAGCAGCAGACAGCTCCAAGAGACCCAGTACTTC CATSSRQLQETQYF
. TRBD1 TRBJ2-1 TRBV18 TGTGCCAGCTCACCGGGACAGGGGCCGAGCAGCAATGAGCAGTTCTTC CASSPGQGPSSNEQFF
. TRBD2 TRBJ2-2 TRBV5-1 TGCGCCAGCAGCTTGGCCGGGGTAGCGGGAGAGACCGGGGAGCTGTTTTTT CASSLAGVAGETGELFF
. TRBD2 TRBJ2-7 TRBV18 TGTGCCAGCTCACCCCCCCGGGGGGTAGCGAACTCCTACGAGCAGTACTTC CASSPPRGVANSYEQYF
. . TRBJ2-1 TRBV7-2 TGTGCCAGCAGCTTAGTCGCTGAGCAGTTCTTC CASSLVAEQFF